The rows below give T cell receptor beta chains drawn from one sample of a study of identical twins. TCRdb analysed the 5' RACE reads with MiXCR anew, one entry per CDR3 protein. Here the sample spans 450,000 to 650,000 distinct CDR3 sequences, roughly 15% being singletons. The sample was also linked to a second study, of yellow fever vaccine responses in identical twins.

Material for sequencing was CD4+ T cells sorted from blood. Every receptor here comes from a woman under 30 in good health. CDR3s include the opening cysteine and the closing phenylalanine or tryptophan. D genes are given only for firm matches. Only part of the rows carry a size: once, few, many, or a class if the clone is expanded.

clone_size d_call j_call v_call cdr3_aa cdr3_nt
few TRBD1 TRBJ2-3 TRBV2 CASSPRTGAITDTQYF TGTGCCAGCAGTCCACGGACAGGGGCGATCACAGATACGCAGTATTTT
- - TRBJ2-6 TRBV24-1 CATSDRDSGANVLTF TGTGCCACCAGTGATCGGGACTCAGGGGCCAACGTCCTGACTTTC
once TRBD2 TRBJ2-1 TRBV24-1 CATSASEGTSGYNEQFF TGTGCCACCAGTGCATCGGAGGGGACTAGCGGTTACAATGAGCAGTTCTTC
few TRBD1 TRBJ2-1 TRBV5-1 CASSFGQGMNEQFF TGCGCCAGCAGCTTTGGACAGGGGATGAATGAGCAGTTCTTC
few - TRBJ2-7 TRBV20-1 CSAQTQGSSYEQYF TGCAGTGCTCAAACGCAGGGAAGCTCCTACGAGCAGTACTTC
few - TRBJ1-5 TRBV6-1 CASSESVAGVNQPQHF TGTGCCAGCAGTGAATCGGTGGCAGGGGTAAATCAGCCCCAGCATTTT
- TRBD2 TRBJ2-7 TRBV6-1 CASSLAGPWGQYF TGTGCCAGCTCGTTAGCGGGGCCTTGGGGGCAGTACTTC
few - TRBJ1-5 TRBV24-1 CATSDPHQPQHF TGTGCCACCAGTGATCCGCACCAGCCCCAGCATTTT
- TRBD1 TRBJ2-1 TRBV28 CASSLTAGGQFF TGTGCCAGCAGTTTGACGGCAGGGGGCCAGTTCTTC
- - TRBJ2-1 TRBV6-6 CASSYSGEGEQFF TGTGCCAGCAGTTACTCGGGGGAAGGCGAGCAGTTCTTC
few - TRBJ1-3 TRBV2 CASTVDSSGNTIYF TGTGCCAGCACCGTCGACAGCTCTGGAAACACCATATATTTT
- TRBD2 TRBJ2-1 TRBV20-1 CSASAGLAGFREQFF TGCAGTGCTAGTGCTGGACTAGCGGGTTTTCGTGAGCAGTTCTTC
- - TRBJ2-7 TRBV5-1 CASSLEVQGRSYEQYF TGCGCCAGCAGCTTGGAGGTACAGGGAAGATCCTACGAGCAGTACTTC
few - TRBJ2-5 TRBV10-3 CAISETGRQETQYF TGTGCCATCAGTGAGACCGGGCGCCAAGAGACCCAGTACTTC
- - TRBJ2-1 TRBV12-3/TRBV12-4 CASSFFTFRKNKNNEQFF TGTGCCAGCAGTTTTTTTACTTTTCGCAAGAACAAAAACAATGAGCAGTTCTTC
few - TRBJ1-6 TRBV6-1 CASSSRPNSPLHF TGTGCCAGCAGCTCAAGACCTAATTCACCCCTCCACTTT
few TRBD1 TRBJ2-1 TRBV9 CASSVTGTREQFF TGTGCCAGCAGCGTGACAGGGACGCGGGAGCAGTTCTTC
- - TRBJ1-1 TRBV18 CASSQGVGSGNTEAFF TGTGCCAGCTCCCAGGGTGTGGGGTCGGGCAACACTGAAGCTTTCTTT
few - TRBJ2-7 TRBV14 CASSQMGAEQYF TGTGCCAGCAGCCAAATGGGAGCCGAGCAGTACTTC
few TRBD2 TRBJ2-3 TRBV28 CASTKELAVNTQYF TGTGCCAGCACCAAGGAACTAGCGGTTAATACGCAGTATTTT
- - TRBJ2-2 TRBV19 CASSFPGGSVTGELFF TGTGCCAGTAGCTTCCCAGGGGGGAGCGTTACCGGGGAGCTGTTTTTT
once TRBD2 TRBJ2-1 TRBV25-1 CASTGTSGTNNEQFF TGTGCCAGCACCGGGACTAGCGGGACTAACAATGAGCAGTTCTTC
- - TRBJ2-2 TRBV5-1 CASKPGSGNGGAGELFF TGCGCCAGCAAGCCCGGTTCGGGAAATGGGGGCGCCGGGGAGCTGTTTTTT
few TRBD1 TRBJ1-6 TRBV28 CASRTPGGADNSPLHF TGTGCCAGCAGGACTCCAGGGGGCGCGGATAATTCACCCCTCCACTTT
- TRBD2 TRBJ2-3 TRBV12-3/TRBV12-4 CASSSSGTSGRAGDTQYF TGTGCCAGCAGCTCCTCCGGGACTAGCGGGAGGGCCGGAGATACGCAGTATTTT
- TRBD2 TRBJ2-5 TRBV28 CASSLPLSGRAAQYF TGTGCCAGCAGTTTACCCCTTAGCGGGAGGGCCGCCCAGTACTTC
many - TRBJ2-2 TRBV5-1 CASSLGHLNTGELFF TGCGCCAGCAGCTTGGGGCACCTGAACACCGGGGAGCTGTTTTTT
few TRBD1 TRBJ1-5 TRBV7-9 CASSFGTAMNQPQHF TGTGCCAGCAGCTTCGGGACAGCCATGAATCAGCCCCAGCATTTT
many - TRBJ1-2 TRBV20-1 CSAFGVVNYGYTF TGCAGTGCTTTTGGGGTCGTTAACTATGGCTACACCTTC
few - TRBJ2-3 TRBV7-9 CASSQDRAKFSTDTQYF TGTGCCAGCAGCCAGGACAGAGCCAAGTTTAGCACAGATACGCAGTATTTT
few - TRBJ2-2 TRBV24-1 CATSEGGNTGELFF TGTGCCACCAGCGAAGGGGGGAACACCGGGGAGCTGTTTTTT
many - TRBJ2-3 TRBV12-3/TRBV12-4 CASRRPGNTDTQYF TGTGCCAGCAGACGCCCCGGGAACACAGATACGCAGTATTTT
- - TRBJ2-1 TRBV7-9 CASSLSLLWNEQFF TGTGCCAGCAGCTTAAGTTTACTCTGGAATGAGCAGTTCTTC
- - TRBJ2-6 TRBV5-1 CASSLDPGANVLTF TGCGCCAGCAGCTTGGATCCGGGGGCCAACGTCCTGACTTTC
- - TRBJ1-1 TRBV4-1 CASRASNGPSDTEAFF TGCGCCAGCAGGGCTTCCAACGGGCCCTCCGACACTGAAGCTTTCTTT
few TRBD2 TRBJ2-7 TRBV7-9 CASSYGLAVSYEQYF TGTGCCAGCAGCTACGGACTAGCGGTCTCCTACGAGCAGTACTTC
- TRBD2 TRBJ2-1 TRBV29-1 CSVEVRWLAATYNEQFF TGCAGCGTTGAAGTGAGGTGGCTAGCGGCAACCTACAATGAGCAGTTCTTC
- - TRBJ2-7 TRBV20-1 CSATDFTREGSREQYF TGCAGTGCTACCGATTTTACACGGGAAGGCTCGCGGGAGCAGTACTTC
- TRBD1 TRBJ2-5 TRBV9 CASSVAQGKETQYF TGTGCCAGCAGCGTAGCACAGGGGAAAGAGACCCAGTACTTC
- TRBD2 TRBJ2-1 TRBV29-1 CSVDRTSGRALYNEQFF TGCAGCGTTGACCGGACTAGCGGGAGGGCCCTATACAATGAGCAGTTCTTC
once TRBD2 TRBJ2-3 TRBV11-2 CASSSLRRLAGADTQYF TGTGCCAGCAGCTCATTGCGAAGACTAGCGGGAGCAGATACGCAGTATTTT
- - TRBJ2-5 TRBV6-6 CASSYEGGAQYF TGTGCCAGCAGTTACGAGGGGGGGGCCCAGTACTTC
many TRBD1 TRBJ2-5 TRBV12-3/TRBV12-4 CASSTGTGYQETQYF TGTGCCAGCAGTACCGGGACAGGGTATCAGGAGACCCAGTACTTC
- - TRBJ2-1 TRBV12-3/TRBV12-4 CASSFLQGGEQFF TGTGCCAGCAGTTTCCTACAGGGAGGTGAGCAGTTCTTC
few - TRBJ2-2 TRBV10-1 CASSDRGLGTGELFF TGCGCCAGCAGTGACAGGGGTCTAGGCACCGGGGAGCTGTTTTTT
few - TRBJ2-7 TRBV11-3 CASSLEAGGHYEQYF TGTGCCAGCAGCTTAGAGGCTGGGGGCCACTACGAGCAGTACTTC
few - TRBJ2-1 TRBV12-3/TRBV12-4 CASSSDGSVYNEQFF TGTGCCAGCAGCTCAGACGGGAGCGTCTACAATGAGCAGTTCTTC
- - TRBJ2-3 TRBV6-5 CASKPGPSTDTQYF TGTGCCAGCAAACCCGGACCAAGCACAGATACGCAGTATTTT
few TRBD2 TRBJ2-7 TRBV29-1 CSVGGSLTTYEQYF TGCAGCGTTGGCGGGAGCCTCACGACCTACGAGCAGTACTTC
- - TRBJ1-5 TRBV3-1 CASSLSTGYQPQHF TGTGCCAGCAGCCTCTCGACAGGTTACCAGCCCCAGCATTTT
few - TRBJ2-1 TRBV5-1 CASRRDTPYNEQFF TGCGCCAGCAGAAGGGACACCCCCTACAATGAGCAGTTCTTC
few TRBD2 TRBJ2-1 TRBV4-1 CASSQDLASGGLSSYNEQFF TGCGCCAGCAGCCAAGATCTAGCCAGCGGGGGCCTTAGCTCCTACAATGAGCAGTTCTTC